The 24 T cell receptor beta chains in this list originate from one sample, sequenced in a study of tumor and adjacent non-tumor tissue in lung cancer. A modified ARM-PCR protocol with three rounds of nested PCR amplified TCRbeta. One entry per CDR3 protein, called by TCRdb with MiXCR from the multiplex PCR reads. The data hold around 99,000 distinct CDR3 sequences, with more than 60% observed a single time. The template was RNA from unsorted bulk tissue. The material sequenced was lung tumor tissue. The receptors come from a woman aged 55-70 years with non-small cell lung cancer.

On this clonotype itself: The junction and the germline gene differ at one end; a read error may be behind it. The rearrangement joins TRBV6-1 to TRBJ1-1, with D hard to call. The CDR3 length is 13 residues. CDR1 MNHNS and CDR2 SASEGT come from the germline V gene. The CDR3 coding sequence is TGTGCCATCACTGATGGGGTTTACACTGAAGCTTTATTT. This encodes CAITDGVYTEALF.

This clonotype turned up a few times. The chain is built from TRBV5-1 and TRBJ2-7; D perhaps matches TRBD2 (5 bases). Trimming pared 5 bases from V and 6 bases from J, leaving 24 bases between. Germline V gene sequence: CDR1 SGHRS, CDR2 YFSETQ. The CDR3 has 16 residues. CDR3 sequence (DNA): TGCGCCAGCAGTAATCAAGTCGGGGAACGGCGTTTCGAGCAGTACTTC. This gives the protein CASSNQVGERRFEQYF.

About this clonotype: Possible read error: a much larger clone is one base away. V is TRBV29-1 and J is TRBJ2-3; the D gene is possibly TRBD2 (7 bases). The CDR3 loop spans 12 amino acids. Germline lookup yields CDR1 SQVTM and CDR2 ANQGSEA. CDR3 loop: CIVGGRGDTQYF. DNA of the CDR3: TGCATCGTTGGGGGGCGGGGGGATACGCAGTATTTT.

In its sample, this clonotype was seen a few times. The chain is built from TRBV28 and TRBJ1-4, with D maybe TRBD1 (6 bases). This CDR3 is 15 amino acids long. V lost 4 bases and J lost 3, with 12 bases in between. Germline lookup yields CDR1 MDHEN and CDR2 SYDVKM. CDR3 sequence reads: CASSSKKGANEKLFF. CDR3 in DNA: TGTGCCAGCAGTTCTAAAAAGGGGGCTAATGAAAAACTGTTTTTT.

Note on this clonotype: The CDR3 does not close with the conserved phenylalanine or tryptophan, likely indicating a read error. The chain couples TRBV6-5 to TRBJ1-1, with unresolved D. This CDR3 has 13 amino acids. Germline values: CDR1 MNHEY, CDR2 SVGAGI. CDR3 sequence: CASSYKIGLQAFY. CDR3 coding DNA: TGTGCTAGCAGCTACAAAATCGGGCTCCAAGCTTTCTAT.

The J gene is TRBJ1-2, the V gene TRBV27; 9 bases line up with TRBD1. With V trimmed by 4 bases and J by 6 bases, 3 bases remained unmatched. Germline V lookup: CDR1 MNHEY, CDR2 SMNVEV (reference sequence). The CDR3 totals 13 residues. The CDR3 DNA sequence: TGTGCCAGCAGTTGGAGACAGGGGGATGGCTACACCTTC. It encodes CASSWRQGDGYTF.

Details on this clonotype: One end of the junction does not line up with germline, which may come from a read error. This chain links TRBV6-2 or TRBV6-3 with TRBJ2-4; weak D call: TRBD1 (5 bases). Looked up from germline, CDR1 is MNHEY and CDR2 is SVGEGT. This CDR3 comprises 17 residues. The CDR3 coding sequence is TGTGCCAGCAGTTACGCATTGTCAGGGATCGTCAAAAACTTTCAGTACTTC. It translates to CASSYALSGIVKNFQYF.

To note about this clonotype: Because it lacks the conserved phenylalanine or tryptophan at the end, this CDR3 is likely a read error. It is unclear where the CDR3 begins or ends on the DNA, so no DNA is shown, and the CDR3 is as TCRdb lists it. The rearrangement links TRBV11-2 to TRBJ2-3; TRBD1, the table's D call, lacks a check against the DNA. CDR1 and CDR2 from the germline V gene are SGHAT and FQNNGV. The CDR3 extends over 15 residues, inclusive of both ends. The chain's CDR3 is CASSDTGTATDTLYL.

With respect to this clonotype: Sequence at one end of the junction differs from germline and may be a read error. The rearrangement links TRBV30 to TRBJ2-1; D not certain. This CDR3 has 11 residues. Germline V lookup: CDR1 GTSNPN, CDR2 SVGIG (reference sequence). The CDR3 nucleotides read TGTGGCTGGTCGGATTACAATGAGCAGTTCTTC. Amino acid sequence: CGWSDYNEQFF.

Comments on this clonotype: At one end, the junction sequence differs from germline, possibly due to a read error. The rearrangement joins TRBV5-1 to TRBJ1-1; D is uncertain. CDR1 SGHRS and CDR2 YFSETQ come from the germline V gene. There are 15 residues in the CDR3. Here the CDR3 DNA reads TGCACCAGCAGCTTTGAAATTCAGGCGAACACTGAAGCTCTCTTT. As protein: CTSSFEIQANTEALF.

Notes on this clonotype: This likely comes from a read error, as the CDR3 has no conserved phenylalanine or tryptophan at its end. The J gene is TRBJ1-5, the V gene TRBV10-2; 8 nucleotides agree with TRBD1. CDR1 and CDR2 (germline): WSHSY, SAAADI. The CDR3 runs to 14 residues. CDR3 sequence (DNA): TGCGCCAACAGTGTACAGGGGGGACATCAGCCCCAGCATTAT. Protein sequence: CANSVQGGHQPQHY.

Comment on this clonotype: A single base separates this from a much larger clone, so it may be a read error. The chain is built from TRBV6-2 or TRBV6-3 and TRBJ2-3, with D maybe TRBD2 (6 bases). The germline V gene encodes CDR1 MNHEY and CDR2 SVGEGT. V dropped 10 bases and J dropped 1 base, with 15 bases sitting between them. CDR3 size: 14 residues. The CDR3 nucleotides read TGTGCCACCCTGCAGGGCGGGGGCACAGATACGCAGTATTTT. Its protein is CATLQGGGTDTQYF.

For this clonotype: The junction and the germline gene differ at one end; a read error may be behind it. The CDR3 nucleotides read TGCGCCAGCGGCCAAGAAGTAGAAGTGCGTGAGCAGTTCTTC. This translates into CASGQEVEVREQFF. The rearrangement joins TRBV4-3 to TRBJ2-1; D call uncertain. The V gene's germline CDR1 is LGHNA and CDR2 YSLEER. The CDR3 consists of 14 residues.

The table lists this clonotype with many counts. The chain is built from TRBV5-6 and TRBJ2-1; D gene uncertain. The V end lost 6 bases, the J end lost 4 bases, and 5 bases lay between the germline ends. Germline CDR1 is SGHDT and CDR2 is YYEEEE. This CDR3 spans 11 amino acids. CDR3 in amino acids: CASIRYNEQFF. CDR3 sequence (DNA): TGTGCCAGCATCCGATACAATGAGCAGTTCTTC.

Notes on this clonotype: A much larger clonotype is one base distant, so this may be a read error. The chain employs TRBV13 and TRBJ1-1, with a tentative D call TRBD1 (5 bases). Germline-derived CDR1 and CDR2 are PRHDT and FYEKMQ (reference sequence). The length of the CDR3 is 14 residues. Trimming shortened V by 4 bases and J by 4 bases, and 13 bases separated the two germline ends. The CDR3 DNA reads TGTGCCAGCAGCTACGGGACCTCGACCACTGAAGCTTTCTTT. It translates to CASSYGTSTTEAFF. Full variable domain (remainder filled in from reference TRBV13 and TRBJ1-1): AAGVIQSPRHLIKEKRETATLKCYPIPRHDTVYWYQQGPGQDPQFLISFYEKMQSDKGSIPDRFSAQQFSDYHSELNMSSLELGDSALYFCASSYGTSTTEAFFGQGTRLTVV.

This clonotype was seen once. Mismatch with germline at one junction end may stem from a read error. The V and J genes are TRBV12-3 or TRBV12-4 and TRBJ2-1; a possible D gene is TRBD2 (5 bases). The CDR3 extends over 12 amino acids. CDR3 sequence reads: CASKLEYDEQSF. CDR3 in DNA: TGTGCCAGCAAACTAGAATACGATGAGCAGTCCTTC.

This clonotype came up once. This chain links TRBV11-3 with TRBJ1-3; 7 positions match TRBD1. There are 15 residues in the CDR3. Trimming removed 8 bases from V and 2 bases from J; junction bases left unmatched: 9. Germline CDR1 reads SGHNT; CDR2 reads YENEEA. For the CDR3, the DNA is TGTGCCAGCGGGACAGACAGGATGGCTGGAAACACCATATATTTT. This translates into CASGTDRMAGNTIYF.

This chain joins TRBV11-2 and TRBJ1-3; D is uncertain. The germline V and J ends were trimmed by 5 bases and 6 bases, with 5 bases remaining between them. This CDR3 is 11 amino acids long. Germline CDR1 and CDR2: SGHAT and FQNNGV. The CDR3 region has the DNA TGTGCCAGCAGCCCCTTAAACACCATATATTTT. Its translation is CASSPLNTIYF.

The rearrangement joins TRBV12-3 or TRBV12-4 to TRBJ2-2, with a weak D call TRBD1 (6 bases). Trimming took off 4 bases at V and 0 bases at J, with 12 bases between the two ends. This CDR3 has 16 residues. CDR3 residues: CASSSGAGSNTGELFF. CDR3 DNA sequence: TGTGCCAGCAGTTCAGGGGCCGGATCGAACACCGGGGAGCTGTTTTTT.

This clonotype was seen a single time. This sequence joins TRBV28 and TRBJ2-7; 8 nucleotides agree with TRBD1. V gave up 7 bases and J gave up 5 bases; unmatched junction bases: 13. Germline loops: CDR1 MDHEN, CDR2 SYDVKM. The CDR3 spans 15 residues. The chain's CDR3 is CASIRARTGSNEQYF. CDR3 nucleotides: TGTGCCAGCATACGCGCGCGGACAGGGAGTAACGAGCAGTACTTC.

About this clonotype itself: An end of the junction differs from the germline gene, which may be a read error. The V call is TRBV20-1, the J call TRBJ2-7; 12 nucleotides agree with TRBD2. CDR3 length: 14 amino acids. CDR1 is DFQATT, CDR2 SNEGSKA, per germline (reference sequence). CDR3 sequence: CSAILAGGLNEQCF. The CDR3 DNA sequence: TGCAGTGCTATACTAGCGGGGGGCCTGAATGAGCAGTGCTTC.

This clonotype was detected a few times. Just one base apart from a much larger clone, this may be a read error. V is TRBV20-1 and J is TRBJ1-5; 7 bases map to TRBD1. This CDR3 has 12 residues. Germline V lookup: CDR1 DFQATT, CDR2 SNEGSKA (reference sequence). V lost 6 bases and J lost 5; bases outside the gene matches: 4. The CDR3 region has the DNA TGCAGTGCCGGACAGGACTATCAGCCCCAGCATTTT. Its protein product is CSAGQDYQPQHF.

About this clonotype itself: The conserved phenylalanine or tryptophan normally closing the CDR3 is absent here, so this likely arose from a read error. V is TRBV5-6 and J is TRBJ2-4; D is unclear. The CDR3 loop spans 15 amino acids. The V gene lost 1 base and the J gene lost 0 bases, with 8 bases spanning the gap. Germline lookup yields CDR1 SGHDT and CDR2 YYEEEE. CDR3 DNA: TGTGCCAGCAGCTTGTCCTTTTTAGCCAAAAACATTCAGTACCTC. Translation gives CASSLSFLAKNIQYL.

The V gene is TRBV11-2, the J gene TRBJ1-2; D gene uncertain. Trimming took off 0 bases at V and 6 bases at J, with 14 bases between the two ends. CDR1 is SGHAT, CDR2 FQNNGV, per germline. The CDR3 is 15 amino acids. The CDR3 loop is CASSLEAVGRHGYTF. The CDR3 DNA sequence: TGTGCCAGCAGCTTAGAGGCCGTAGGGCGGCATGGCTACACCTTC.